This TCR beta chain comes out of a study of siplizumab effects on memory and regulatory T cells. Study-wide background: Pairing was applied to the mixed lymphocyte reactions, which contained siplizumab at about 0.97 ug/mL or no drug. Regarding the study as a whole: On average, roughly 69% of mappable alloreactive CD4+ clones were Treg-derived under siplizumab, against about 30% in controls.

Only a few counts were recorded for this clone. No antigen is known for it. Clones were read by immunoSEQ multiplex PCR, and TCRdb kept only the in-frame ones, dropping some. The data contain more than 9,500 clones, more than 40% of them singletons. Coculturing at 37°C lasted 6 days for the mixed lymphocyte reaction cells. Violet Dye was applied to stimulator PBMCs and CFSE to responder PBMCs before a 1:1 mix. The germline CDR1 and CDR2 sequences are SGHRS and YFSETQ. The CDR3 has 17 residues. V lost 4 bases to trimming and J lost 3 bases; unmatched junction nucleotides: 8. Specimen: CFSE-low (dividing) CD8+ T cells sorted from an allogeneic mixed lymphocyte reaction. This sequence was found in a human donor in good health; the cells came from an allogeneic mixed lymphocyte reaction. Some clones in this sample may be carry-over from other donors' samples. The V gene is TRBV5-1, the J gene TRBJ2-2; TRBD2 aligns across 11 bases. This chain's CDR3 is CASSVAGGPIHTGELFF. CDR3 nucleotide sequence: TGCGCCAGCAGCGTAGCGGGAGGGCCCATTCACACCGGGGAGCTGTTTTTT. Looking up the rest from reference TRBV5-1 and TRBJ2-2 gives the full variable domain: KAGVTQTPRYLIKTRGQQVTLSCSPISGHRSVSWYQQTPGQGLQFLFEYFSETQRNKGNFPGRFSGRQFSNSRSEMNVSTLELGDSALYLCASSVAGGPIHTGELFFGEGSRLTVL.